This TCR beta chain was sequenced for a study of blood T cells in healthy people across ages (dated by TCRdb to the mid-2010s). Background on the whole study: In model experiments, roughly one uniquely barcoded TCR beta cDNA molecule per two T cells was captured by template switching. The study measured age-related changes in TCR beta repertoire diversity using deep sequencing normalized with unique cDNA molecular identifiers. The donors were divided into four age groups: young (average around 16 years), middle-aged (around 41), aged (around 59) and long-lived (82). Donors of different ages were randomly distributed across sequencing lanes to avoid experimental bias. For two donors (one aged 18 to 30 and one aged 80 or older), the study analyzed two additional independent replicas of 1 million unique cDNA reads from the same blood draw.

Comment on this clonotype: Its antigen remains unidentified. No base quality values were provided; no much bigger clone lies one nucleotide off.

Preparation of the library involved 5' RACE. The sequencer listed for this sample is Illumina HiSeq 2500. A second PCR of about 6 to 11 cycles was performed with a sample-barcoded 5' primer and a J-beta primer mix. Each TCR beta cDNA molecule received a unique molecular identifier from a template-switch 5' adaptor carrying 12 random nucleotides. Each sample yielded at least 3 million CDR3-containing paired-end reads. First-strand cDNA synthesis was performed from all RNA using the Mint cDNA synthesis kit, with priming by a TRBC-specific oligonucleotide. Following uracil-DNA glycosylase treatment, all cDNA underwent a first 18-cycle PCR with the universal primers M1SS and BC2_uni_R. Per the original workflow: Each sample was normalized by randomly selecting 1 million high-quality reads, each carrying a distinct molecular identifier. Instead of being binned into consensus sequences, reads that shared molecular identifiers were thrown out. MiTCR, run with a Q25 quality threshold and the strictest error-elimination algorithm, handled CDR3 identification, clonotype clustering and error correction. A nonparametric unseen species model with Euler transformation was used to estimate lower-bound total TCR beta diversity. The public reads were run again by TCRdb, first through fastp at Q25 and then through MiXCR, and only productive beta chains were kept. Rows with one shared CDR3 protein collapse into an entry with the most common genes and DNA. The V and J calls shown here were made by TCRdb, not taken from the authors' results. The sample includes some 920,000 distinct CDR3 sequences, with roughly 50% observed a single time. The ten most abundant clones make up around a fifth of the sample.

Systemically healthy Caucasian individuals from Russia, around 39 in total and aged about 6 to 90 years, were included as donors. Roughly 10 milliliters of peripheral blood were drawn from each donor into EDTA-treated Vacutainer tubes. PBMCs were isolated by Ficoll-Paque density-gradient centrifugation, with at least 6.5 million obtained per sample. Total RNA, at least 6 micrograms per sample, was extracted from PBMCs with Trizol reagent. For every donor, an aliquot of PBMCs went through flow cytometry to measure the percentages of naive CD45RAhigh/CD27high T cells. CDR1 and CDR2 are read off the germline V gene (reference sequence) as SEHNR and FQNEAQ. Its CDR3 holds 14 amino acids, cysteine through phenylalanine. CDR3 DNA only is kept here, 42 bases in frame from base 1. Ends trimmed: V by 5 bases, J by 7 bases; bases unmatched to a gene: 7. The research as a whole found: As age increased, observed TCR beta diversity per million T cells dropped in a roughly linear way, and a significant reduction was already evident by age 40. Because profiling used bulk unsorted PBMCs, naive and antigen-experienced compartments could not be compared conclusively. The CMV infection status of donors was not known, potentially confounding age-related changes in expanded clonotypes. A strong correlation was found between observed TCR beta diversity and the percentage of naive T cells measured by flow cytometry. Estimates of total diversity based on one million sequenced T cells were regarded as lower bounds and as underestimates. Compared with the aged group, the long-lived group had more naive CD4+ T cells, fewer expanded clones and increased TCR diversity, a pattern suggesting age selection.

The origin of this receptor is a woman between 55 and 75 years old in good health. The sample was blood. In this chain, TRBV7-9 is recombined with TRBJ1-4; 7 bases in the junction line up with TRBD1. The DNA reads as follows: TGTGCCAGCAGCGACAGGGTCGGATTTGAAAAACTGTTTTTT. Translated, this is CASSDRVGFEKLFF.